This entry lists 21 T cell receptor beta chains sequenced from one sample in a study of T cells in Graves' hyperthyroidism and ophthalmopathy. The source material, RNA transcripts, was used to amplify TCR beta CDR3 regions. The HTBI primer set served for first-round RT-PCR of the TCR CDR3. TCRdb reprocessed the multiplex PCR reads via MiXCR and lists one record per CDR3 protein. Of more than 650,000 distinct CDR3 sequences in the sample, approximately 14% were seen once. Sequences were obtained from blood. These receptors all come from a woman between 18 and 29 years old with Graves' hyperthyroidism.

The CDR3 bases are TGTGCCAGCAGTGGCGAGGCCTACGAGCAGTACTTC. Residues: CASSGEAYEQYF. J is TRBJ2-7 and V is TRBV2; D is uncertain. This CDR3 spans 12 amino acids. Germline assignment: CDR1 SNHLY and CDR2 FYNNEI. V lost 4 bases, J lost 2 bases, and 6 bases lay in between. Full variable domain (remainder filled in from reference TRBV2 and TRBJ2-7): EPEVTQTPSHQVTQMGQEVILRCVPISNHLYFYWYRQILGQKVEFLVSFYNNEISEKSEIFDDQFSVERPDGSNFTLKIRSTKLEDSAMYFCASSGEAYEQYFGPGTRLTVT.

J is TRBJ1-2 and V is TRBV6-1, with D possibly matching TRBD1 (6 bases). The V end lost 6 bases, the J end lost 6 bases, and 14 bases lay between the germline ends. Germline-derived CDR1 and CDR2 are MNHNS and SASEGT. The CDR3 sequence is 13 residues long. CDR3 sequence (DNA): TGTGCCAGCAGGCCACAGGGAGACGATGGCTACACCTTC. Its translation: CASRPQGDDGYTF.

This clonotype has a count of ten or more. The chain combines TRBV28 with TRBJ1-2, with 7 bases fitting TRBD1. The CDR3 runs 15 residues. Germline CDR1 MDHEN, CDR2 SYDVKM. V was pared by 7 bases and J by 7 bases, with 15 bases of the junction left unmatched. CDR3 bases: TGTGCCAGCATCATAGGGACAGAGAGGTCTCGTGGCTACACCTTC. Amino acids: CASIIGTERSRGYTF.

This chain links TRBV18 with TRBJ2-2, with 7 bases that match TRBD1. From germline, CDR1 is KGHSH and CDR2 LQKENI. The ends lost 3 bases at V and 5 bases at J; junction bases unmatched: 9. The CDR3 runs to 16 residues. The CDR3 protein is CASSPDRVEITGELFF. The DNA of the CDR3 is TGTGCCAGCTCACCCGACAGGGTGGAAATTACCGGGGAGCTGTTTTTT.

This clonotype appeared many times. The genes are TRBV27 and TRBJ1-2; 9 bases are a match to TRBD1. In germline, CDR1 is MNHEY, CDR2 SMNVEV (reference sequence). CDR3 length: 16 residues. V shed 0 bases, J shed 2 bases, and the junction held 4 bases outside the gene matches. CDR3: CASSLSGQGTNYGYTF. DNA for the CDR3: TGTGCCAGCAGTTTATCGGGACAGGGAACCAACTATGGCTACACCTTC.

The table lists this clonotype with many counts. The chain links TRBV30 to TRBJ2-4; TRBD1 is a possible D gene (5 bases). The CDR3 sequence is 13 residues long. The V gene's germline CDR1 is GTSNPN and CDR2 SVGIG (reference sequence). Trimming took off 4 bases at V and 0 bases at J, with 7 bases between the two ends. The chain's CDR3 is CAWNRIAKNIQYF. CDR3 nucleotide sequence: TGTGCCTGGAACAGGATAGCCAAAAACATTCAGTACTTC.

J is TRBJ2-2 and V is TRBV13; D is ambiguous. The V gene lost 5 bases and the J gene lost 0 bases, with 10 bases spanning the gap. Germline V gene data show CDR1 as PRHDT and CDR2 as FYEKMQ (reference sequence). The CDR3 totals 15 residues. The CDR3 DNA reads TGTGCCAGCAGCCCCGAATCGACGAACACCGGGGAGCTGTTTTTT. Protein sequence: CASSPESTNTGELFF.

In this sample, this clonotype turned up a few times. The chain uses TRBV7-2 and TRBJ2-5, with D possibly called TRBD1 or TRBD2 (6 bases each). The germline V and J ends were trimmed by 1 base and 5 bases, with 17 bases remaining between them. The germline CDR1 and CDR2 sequences are SGHTA and FQGNSA. This CDR3 is 16 amino acids long. CDR3 DNA sequence: TGTGCCAGCAGCTTAGGATCGCTAGGGGGGCGCGAGACCCAGTACTTC. Translating gives CASSLGSLGGRETQYF.

This clonotype was seen ten or more times. The genes are TRBV27 and TRBJ2-2; 9 nucleotides agree with TRBD2. Per germline, CDR1 MNHEY and CDR2 SMNVEV (reference sequence). The CDR3 extends over 15 amino acids. The V gene end was trimmed by 2 bases and the J gene end by 5 bases; junction bases not matched to a gene: 3. CDR3 residues: CASSLAGGGTGELFF. The CDR3 DNA reads TGTGCCAGCAGTTTAGCGGGAGGGGGGACCGGGGAGCTGTTTTTT.

This clonotype appeared a few times. The chain is built from TRBV5-1 and TRBJ2-7; possible D gene TRBD2, 6 bases. V was clipped by 6 bases and J by 1 base, with 20 bases between them. CDR1 SGHRS and CDR2 YFSETQ come from the germline V gene. There are 16 residues in the CDR3. CDR3 loop: CASMGTDTAGSYEQYF. CDR3 DNA: TGCGCCAGCATGGGGACCGATACAGCGGGTTCCTACGAGCAGTACTTC.

The sample holds a few counts of this clonotype. This chain links TRBV27 with TRBJ2-5; the D call may be TRBD1 or TRBD2 (5 bases each). Between the trimmed V and J ends, which lost 2 bases and 1 base, there was a span of 14 bases. This CDR3 has 16 residues. Per germline, CDR1 MNHEY and CDR2 SMNVEV (reference sequence). For the CDR3, the DNA is TGTGCCAGCAGTTTAACTCCTCGGGGCCTCCAAGAGACCCAGTACTTC. It specifies CASSLTPRGLQETQYF.

This clonotype was counted a few times. The chain's CDR3 is CSALGRLSSYNEQFF. The CDR3 nucleotides read TGCAGTGCCCTCGGACGTCTTAGCTCCTACAATGAGCAGTTCTTC. J is TRBJ2-1 and V is TRBV20-1; D is unresolved. The length of the CDR3 is 15 residues. CDR1 and CDR2 from the germline V gene are DFQATT and SNEGSKA (reference sequence). Trimming removed 6 bases at V and 0 bases at J, with 15 bases between.

As for this clonotype: With a much larger clone just one base away, this may be a read error. The chain couples TRBV3-1 to TRBJ2-1; D might be TRBD1 (5 bases). The germline gives CDR1 LGHDT, CDR2 YNNKEL (reference sequence). V shed 4 bases and J shed 8 bases, with 12 bases lying between them. The CDR3 is 13 amino acids. The CDR3 reads CASSLNRSDEQFF. CDR3 sequence (DNA): TGTGCCAGCAGCCTGAACAGGAGCGATGAGCAGTTCTTC.

The chain has TRBV7-2 and TRBJ2-6; a possible D gene is TRBD2 (5 bases). Per germline, CDR1 SGHTA and CDR2 FQGNSA. The CDR3 totals 15 residues. V lost 5 bases and J lost 3, with 11 bases in between. The CDR3 loop is CASSLFEGGANVLTF. The DNA for the CDR3 is TGTGCCAGCAGCCTCTTTGAGGGTGGGGCCAACGTCCTGACTTTC.

This clonotype was found many times. The V call is TRBV24-1, the J call TRBJ2-7, with 10 bases that match TRBD2. This CDR3 is built from 13 residues. The ends lost 9 bases at V and 6 bases at J; junction bases unmatched: 7. Germline CDR1 KGHDR, CDR2 SFDVKD. The CDR3 region is CATQSGGDVEQYF. The CDR3 nucleotides read TGTGCCACCCAGAGCGGGGGGGACGTCGAGCAGTACTTC.

This clonotype was detected many times. The chain carries TRBV24-1 and TRBJ2-2; TRBD1 is a possible D gene (6 bases). Trimming pared 9 bases from V and 0 bases from J, leaving 7 bases between. Per germline, CDR1 KGHDR and CDR2 SFDVKD. The CDR3 runs to 13 residues. CDR3 sequence reads: CATGQPNTGELFF. DNA of the CDR3: TGTGCCACCGGACAGCCGAACACCGGGGAGCTGTTTTTT.

V and J are TRBV19 and TRBJ2-5, with D perhaps assigned TRBD1 or TRBD2 (6 bases each). The CDR3 consists of 16 residues. Trimming cost V 9 bases and J 0 bases, with 20 bases left between them. CDR1 is LNHDA and CDR2 is SQIVND in the germline V gene (reference sequence). The DNA for the CDR3 is TGTGCCAGCGCTGCCAGGAGGGGGGCTAACCAAGAGACCCAGTACTTC. This encodes CASAARRGANQETQYF.

The chain is built from TRBV20-1 and TRBJ2-1; 13 bases are shared with TRBD2. The CDR3 has 18 amino acids. V lost 6 bases, J lost 0 bases, and 11 bases stayed unmatched. Germline values: CDR1 DFQATT, CDR2 SNEGSKA (reference sequence). The CDR3 spells CSAPGLAGVGSSYNEQFF. The CDR3 DNA reads TGCAGTGCCCCAGGACTAGCGGGAGTGGGAAGCTCCTACAATGAGCAGTTCTTC.

This clonotype was observed a few times. V gene TRBV28 combines with J gene TRBJ2-5; no definite D call. CDR1 and CDR2 from the germline V gene are MDHEN and SYDVKM. The V gene lost 6 bases and the J gene lost 4 bases, with 18 bases spanning the gap. This CDR3 contains 15 residues. CDR3 in DNA: TGTGCCAGCAGCGCCCCTGAGGCAGAGCGAGAGACCCAGTACTTC. Encoded protein: CASSAPEAERETQYF.

This clonotype has a count of ten or more. V is TRBV4-3 and J is TRBJ1-2; D gene uncertain. Germline CDR1 is LGHNA and CDR2 is YSLEER. The CDR3 sequence is 15 residues long. V lost 0 bases, J lost 0 bases, and 8 bases lay in between. The CDR3 loop reads CASSQEAGPNYGYTF. Written as DNA, the CDR3 is TGCGCCAGCAGCCAAGAGGCCGGTCCTAACTATGGCTACACCTTC.

Ten or more counts support this clonotype. The chain combines TRBV2 with TRBJ2-7; D is perhaps TRBD2 (6 bases). V was pared by 6 bases and J by 2 bases, with 14 bases between. Germline loops: CDR1 SNHLY, CDR2 FYNNEI. The CDR3 length is 14 residues. CDR3 nucleotides: TGTGCCAGCAGGGAGGGAGCGGGTACCTACGAGCAGTACTTC. Translated, it gives CASREGAGTYEQYF.